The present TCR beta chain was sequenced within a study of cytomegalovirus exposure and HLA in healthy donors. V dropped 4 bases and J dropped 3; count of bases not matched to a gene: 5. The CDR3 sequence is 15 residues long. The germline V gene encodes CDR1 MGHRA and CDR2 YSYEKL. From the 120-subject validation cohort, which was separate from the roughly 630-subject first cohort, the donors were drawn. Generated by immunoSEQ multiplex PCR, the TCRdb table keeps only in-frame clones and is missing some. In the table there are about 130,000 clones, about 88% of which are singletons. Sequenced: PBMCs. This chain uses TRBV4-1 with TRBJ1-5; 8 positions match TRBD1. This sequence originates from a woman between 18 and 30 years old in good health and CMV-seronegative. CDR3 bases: TGCGCCAGCAGCCTGACAGGGGATCCCAATCAGCCCCAGCATTTT. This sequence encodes CASSLTGDPNQPQHF.